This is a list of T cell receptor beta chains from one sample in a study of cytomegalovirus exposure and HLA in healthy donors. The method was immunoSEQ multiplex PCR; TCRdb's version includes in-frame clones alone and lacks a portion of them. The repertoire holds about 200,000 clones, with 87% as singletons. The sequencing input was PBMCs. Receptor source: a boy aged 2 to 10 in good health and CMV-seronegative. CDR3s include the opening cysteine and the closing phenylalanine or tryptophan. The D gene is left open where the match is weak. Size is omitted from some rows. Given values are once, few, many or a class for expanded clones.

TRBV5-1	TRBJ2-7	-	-	TGCGCCAGCAGCTTGGCCCCCCCCTACGAGCAGTACTTC	CASSLAPPYEQYF
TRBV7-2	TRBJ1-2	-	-	TGTGCCAGCAGCTTCAGGAATCCCTATGGCTACACCTTC	CASSFRNPYGYTF
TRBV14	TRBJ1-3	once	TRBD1	TGTGCCAGCAGCCGGGGACAGGCCCGCCCTGGAAACACCATATATTTT	CASSRGQARPGNTIYF
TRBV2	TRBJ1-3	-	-	TGTGCCAGCAGTGAAACTGCGCTGGGCGGGAACCCCTCTGGAAACACCATATATTTT	CASSETALGGNPSGNTIYF
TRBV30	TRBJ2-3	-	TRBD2	TGTGCCTGGAGTGGGGGGGGGTCAACAGATACGCAGTATTTT	CAWSGGGSTDTQYF
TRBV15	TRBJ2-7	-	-	TGTGCCACCAGCAGACAGGTTACCTACGAGCAGTACTTC	CATSRQVTYEQYF
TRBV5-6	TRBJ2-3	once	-	TGTGCCAGCAGCTTGTGGTCCGGAGATACGCAGTATTTT	CASSLWSGDTQYF
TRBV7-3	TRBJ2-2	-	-	TGTGCCAGCAGCAGGGGCACGAACACCGGGGAGCTGTTTTTT	CASSRGTNTGELFF
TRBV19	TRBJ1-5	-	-	TGTGCCAGTAGTATAGGCTGGGGGGGCGGCAATCAGCCCCAGCATTTT	CASSIGWGGGNQPQHF
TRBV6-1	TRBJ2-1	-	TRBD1	TGTGCCAGCCTTCCCGTTGGAGGGACAGGGGTTGAGCAGTTCTTC	CASLPVGGTGVEQFF
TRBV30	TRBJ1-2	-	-	TGTGCCTGGAGGAGTGGACAGAGGAACGGCTACACCTTC	CAWRSGQRNGYTF
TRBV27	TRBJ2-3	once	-	TGTGCCAGCAGTCCTAGCACAGATACGCAGTATTTT	CASSPSTDTQYF
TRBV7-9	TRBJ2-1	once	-	TGTTCCAGCAGCTTAGGAGGGGGACAGTTCTTC	CSSSLGGGQFF
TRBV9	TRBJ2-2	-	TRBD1	TGTGCCAGCAGGGGGACAGCAGCCGGGGAGCTGTTTTTT	CASRGTAAGELFF
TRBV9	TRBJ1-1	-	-	TGTGCCAGCAGCCCCGGAGATGGAACTGAAGCTTTCTTT	CASSPGDGTEAFF
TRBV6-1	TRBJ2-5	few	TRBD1	TGTGCCAGCAGTGAAGGACAGGGTACCCAGTACTTC	CASSEGQGTQYF
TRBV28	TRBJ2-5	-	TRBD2	TGTGCCAGCAGTTTTGGGGCTAGCGGGACACCTAAAGAGACCCAGTACTTC	CASSFGASGTPKETQYF
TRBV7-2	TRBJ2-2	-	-	TGTGCCAGCAGCTTAGTACCCCCGAGGCCCCGGGTCACCGGGGAGCTGTTTTTT	CASSLVPPRPRVTGELFF
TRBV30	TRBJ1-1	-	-	TGTGCCTGGAGTGTAGGGAACAGGGCGACTGAAGCTTTCTTT	CAWSVGNRATEAFF
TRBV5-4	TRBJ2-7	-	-	TGTGCCAGCAGCCCTGCGCCTAGGAGCTCCTACGAGCAGTACTTC	CASSPAPRSSYEQYF
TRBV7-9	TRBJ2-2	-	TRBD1	TGTGCCAGCAGGTCTCGACAGGGGGCCGCCGGGGAGCTGTTTTTT	CASRSRQGAAGELFF
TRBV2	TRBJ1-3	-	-	TGTGCCAGCCATGGAAACACCATATATTTT	CASHGNTIYF
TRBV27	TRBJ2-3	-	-	TGTGCCAGCAGTTTCAGAGGCGCAGATACGCAGTATTTT	CASSFRGADTQYF
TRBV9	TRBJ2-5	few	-	TGTGCCAGCAGCGTAGGAACTGGGTCGGGCAGGGAAGAGACCCAGTACTTC	CASSVGTGSGREETQYF
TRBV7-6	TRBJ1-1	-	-	TGTGCCAGCAGCTTAGAGATGGGGGGGGCAAACACTGAAGCTTTCTTT	CASSLEMGGANTEAFF
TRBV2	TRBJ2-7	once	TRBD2	TGTGCCAGCAAGGGAGCGGGAGGGCCGTCCGAGCAGTACTTC	CASKGAGGPSEQYF
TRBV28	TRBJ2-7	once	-	TGTGCCAGCAATGGGGGGACCTACGAGCAGTACTTC	CASNGGTYEQYF
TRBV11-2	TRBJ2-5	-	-	TGTGCCAGCAGCGGAGAAGAGACCCAGTACTTC	CASSGEETQYF
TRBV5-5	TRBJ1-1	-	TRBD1	TGTGCCAGCAGCTGGACAGGCATGAACACTGAAGCTTTCTTT	CASSWTGMNTEAFF
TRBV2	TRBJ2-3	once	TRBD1	TGTGCCAGCGGTTCCACAGGGGGCGCAGATACGCAGTATTTT	CASGSTGGADTQYF
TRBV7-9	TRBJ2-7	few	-	TGTGCCAGCAGCTTAGGAGGACTCTACGAGCAGTACTTC	CASSLGGLYEQYF
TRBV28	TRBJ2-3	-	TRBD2	TGTGCCACCTCACTAGCGGCCACAGATACGCAGTATTTT	CATSLAATDTQYF
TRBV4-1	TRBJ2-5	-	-	TGCGCCAGCAGCCAAGCGGAGGGGGCGGAGACCCAGTACTTC	CASSQAEGAETQYF